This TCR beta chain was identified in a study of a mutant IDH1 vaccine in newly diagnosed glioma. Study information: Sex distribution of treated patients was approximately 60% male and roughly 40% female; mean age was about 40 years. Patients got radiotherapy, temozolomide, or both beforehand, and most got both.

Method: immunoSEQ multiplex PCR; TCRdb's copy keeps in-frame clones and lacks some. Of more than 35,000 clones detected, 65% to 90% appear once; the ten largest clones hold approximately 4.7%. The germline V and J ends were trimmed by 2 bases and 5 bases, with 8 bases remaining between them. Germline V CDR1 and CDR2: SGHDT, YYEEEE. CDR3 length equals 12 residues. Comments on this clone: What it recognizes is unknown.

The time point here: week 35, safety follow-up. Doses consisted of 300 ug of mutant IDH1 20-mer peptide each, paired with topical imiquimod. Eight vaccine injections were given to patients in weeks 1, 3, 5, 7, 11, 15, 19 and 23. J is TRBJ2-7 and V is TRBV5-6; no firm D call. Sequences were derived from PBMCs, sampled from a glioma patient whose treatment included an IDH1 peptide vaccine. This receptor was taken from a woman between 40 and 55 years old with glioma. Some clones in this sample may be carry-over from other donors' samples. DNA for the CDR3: TGTGCCAGCAGCTTAGGCCTTGACGAGCAGTACTTC. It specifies CASSLGLDEQYF. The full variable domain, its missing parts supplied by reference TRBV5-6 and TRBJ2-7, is DAGVTQSPTHLIKTRGQQVTLRCSPKSGHDTVSWYQQALGQGPQFIFQYYEEEERQRGNFPDRFSGHQFPNYSSELNVNALLLGDSALYLCASSLGLDEQYFGPGTRLTVT.